This TCR beta chain was captured by sequencing in a study of human T cells and chemical hapten exposure. Study-wide points: Significantly greater numbers of large CDR3 similarity clusters came from expanded TCRs than from controls.

Individual cDNA molecules had unique molecular identifiers attached to them by the library. From the RACE reads, TCRdb called clonotypes with MiXCR, one entry per CDR3 protein. This sample has 350,000 to 400,000 distinct CDR3 sequences, with around 6% found just once. The time point was: patch test 2, 6 weeks after DPC sensitization. Treatment denoted: therapeutic diphenylcyclopropenone sensitization with weekly scalp DPC. Details on this clonotype: Its antigen is not identified.

This CDR3 has 15 amino acids. The V gene's germline CDR1 is MDHEN and CDR2 SYDVKM. Trimming left V 10 bases short and J 0 bases short, with 17 bases between. The clonotype originates from a young woman with alopecia areata. Some clones in this sample may be carry-over from other donors' samples. The rearrangement joins TRBV28 to TRBJ2-3; unclear D gene. The sequences come from whole blood, collected in connection with sensitization to the hapten diphenylcyclopropenone (DPC). The CDR3 DNA is TGTGCCACCCCCTTTAGAGGCCCCAGCACAGATACGCAGTATTTT. Protein sequence: CATPFRGPSTDTQYF.